These 32 T cell receptor beta chains originate from one sample sequenced in a study of OX40 agonist ivuxolimab in advanced cancers. The table came from immunoSEQ multiplex PCR; TCRdb's copy has only in-frame clones and leaves some out. In the table there are about 98,000 clones, 85% to 95% of which are singletons. Sequenced here: CD4+ or CD8+ T cells sorted from blood, sampled in a trial of the OX40 agonist ivuxolimab. The receptors were sampled from an adult with an advanced solid tumor such as melanoma, head and neck, liver or kidney cancer.

The chain employs TRBV7-3 and TRBJ2-7; TRBD2 might be the D (6 bases). The CDR3 has 12 residues. V shed 5 bases and J shed 6 bases, with 11 bases lying between them. Germline CDR1 SGHTA, CDR2 FQGTGA. Here the CDR3 reads CASSTLAREQYF. The CDR3 DNA is TGTGCCAGCAGCACACTAGCTCGCGAGCAGTACTTC.

J is TRBJ1-2 and V is TRBV15; 9 nucleotides align to TRBD1. V lost 0 bases and J lost 3; bases outside the gene matches: 5. The CDR3 sequence is 16 residues long. In germline, CDR1 is LNHNV, CDR2 YYDKDF (reference sequence). CDR3 sequence (DNA): TGTGCCACCAGCAGAGATCGCAGGACAGGGGACTATGGCTACACCTTC. It is translated as CATSRDRRTGDYGYTF.

The gene calls are TRBV6-6 and TRBJ2-3; D is uncertain. Trimming shortened V by 4 bases and J by 4 bases, and 9 bases separated the two germline ends. The CDR3 sequence is 13 residues long. Germline lookup yields CDR1 MNHNY and CDR2 SVGAGI (reference sequence). The CDR3, as DNA: TGTGCCAGCAGTTCCCTTTTCGCAGATACGCAGTATTTT. It specifies CASSSLFADTQYF.

This chain connects TRBV13 to TRBJ1-3, with 7 bases identical to TRBD1. The germline V gene encodes CDR1 PRHDT and CDR2 FYEKMQ (reference sequence). Trimming removed 4 bases from V and 0 bases from J; junction bases left unmatched: 6. The CDR3 consists of 16 residues. The CDR3 loop is CASSSLGGPSGNTIYF. As DNA, the CDR3 is TGTGCCAGCAGCTCCCTAGGGGGCCCCTCTGGAAACACCATATATTTT.

The CDR3 DNA reads TGTGCCAGCACCAGGGTTCCCGGGGAGCTGTTTTTT. It translates to CASTRVPGELFF. This chain joins TRBV6-5 and TRBJ2-2; D is possibly TRBD1 (5 bases). CDR3 length: 12 residues. Germline lookup yields CDR1 MNHEY and CDR2 SVGAGI. Trimming shortened V by 7 bases and J by 6 bases, and 9 bases separated the two germline ends.

The V call is TRBV28, the J call TRBJ1-6; possible D gene TRBD1, 5 bases. V dropped 3 bases and J dropped 10 bases, with 19 bases sitting between them. The CDR3 has 16 residues. Germline CDR1 MDHEN, CDR2 SYDVKM. The CDR3 DNA is TGTGCCAGCAGTTTCCCTCAAGGGACGGTAATCTCACCCCTCCACTTT. Its translation is CASSFPQGTVISPLHF.

The chain has TRBV5-1 and TRBJ1-2; D is uncertain. The CDR3 loop spans 15 amino acids. V lost 2 bases, J lost 2 bases, and 13 bases lay in between. CDR1 and CDR2 from the germline V gene are SGHRS and YFSETQ. The CDR3 protein is CASSFPDGRNYGYTF. The CDR3 DNA reads as TGCGCCAGCAGCTTTCCCGACGGGCGGAACTATGGCTACACCTTC. The entire variable domain, with the rest obtained from reference TRBV5-1 and TRBJ1-2, is as follows: KAGVTQTPRYLIKTRGQQVTLSCSPISGHRSVSWYQQTPGQGLQFLFEYFSETQRNKGNFPGRFSGRQFSNSRSEMNVSTLELGDSALYLCASSFPDGRNYGYTFGSGTRLTVV.

The chain employs TRBV6-5 and TRBJ2-2; D gene uncertain. V was shortened by 5 bases and J by 4 bases, with 14 bases between the two germline ends. The germline V gene has CDR1 MNHEY and CDR2 SVGAGI. CDR3 length equals 15 residues. CDR3 nucleotides: TGTGCCAGCAGTAGGAGTTCCCCGGGCACCGGGGAGCTGTTTTTT. Translation gives CASSRSSPGTGELFF.

V gene TRBV11-2 combines with J gene TRBJ2-1; 9 bases match TRBD2. This CDR3 has 16 residues. Germline V gene data show CDR1 as SGHAT and CDR2 as FQNNGV. Trimming at V came to 5 bases and at J to 5 bases, leaving 10 bases not matched to a gene. The CDR3 sequence is CASSPWGAGGNNEQFF. CDR3 nucleotides: TGTGCCAGCAGCCCCTGGGGAGCGGGAGGTAACAATGAGCAGTTCTTC.

The chain is built from TRBV2 and TRBJ2-3; 8 nucleotides line up with TRBD2. V lost 5 bases and J lost 2; bases outside the gene matches: 6. This CDR3 has 15 amino acids. Germline loops: CDR1 SNHLY, CDR2 FYNNEI. CDR3 sequence: CASSRRRGATDTQYF. As DNA, the CDR3 is TGTGCCAGCAGTCGGAGGCGGGGGGCCACAGATACGCAGTATTTT.

The J gene is TRBJ1-2, the V gene TRBV30; no clear D. Germline V gene lookup returns CDR1 GTSNPN and CDR2 SVGIG (reference sequence). Trimming took off 1 base at V and 2 bases at J, with 5 bases between the two ends. The CDR3 contains 12 residues. The CDR3 reads CAWSARNYGYTF. In DNA, the CDR3 is TGTGCCTGGAGTGCCAGGAACTATGGCTACACCTTC.

A note on this clone: Other DNA sequences within the sample encode an identical CDR3. CDR3 coding DNA: TGTGCCAGCAGCCCCGGCACAGATACGCAGTATTTT. Its translation: CASSPGTDTQYF. The chain links TRBV7-3 to TRBJ2-3; D unresolved. CDR1 is SGHTA and CDR2 is FQGTGA in the germline V gene. V was clipped by 5 bases and J by 1 base, with 4 bases between them. This CDR3 has 12 residues.

The chain couples TRBV30 to TRBJ2-5; 9 nucleotides match TRBD1. Germline V CDR1 and CDR2: GTSNPN, SVGIG (reference sequence). This CDR3 contains 13 residues. V shed 5 bases, J shed 4 bases, and the junction held 5 bases outside the gene matches. CDR3 region: CAWALDRGETQYF. The CDR3 DNA sequence: TGTGCCTGGGCCCTGGACAGGGGAGAGACCCAGTACTTC.

V is TRBV6-5 and J is TRBJ1-5; weak D call: TRBD1 (6 bases). V lost 5 bases and J 5 bases, leaving 10 bases between the germline ends. From germline, CDR1 is MNHEY and CDR2 SVGAGI. This CDR3 comprises 13 residues. The CDR3 sequence: CASSRQVDQPQHF. The CDR3 nucleotides are TGTGCCAGCAGTCGACAGGTAGATCAGCCCCAGCATTTT.

This clone appeared a single time. V and J are TRBV18 and TRBJ2-1; D possibly corresponds to TRBD1 (6 bases). The V gene's germline CDR1 is KGHSH and CDR2 LQKENI. This CDR3 has 18 residues. V dropped 6 bases and J dropped 0 bases, with 21 bases sitting between them. In DNA, the CDR3 is TGTGCCAGCTCCCTTCTTATGGGGGCGTTCGACTCCTACAATGAGCAGTTCTTC. Translating gives CASSLLMGAFDSYNEQFF.

J is TRBJ1-1 and V is TRBV2; tentatively, D is TRBD1 (5 bases). Germline lookup yields CDR1 SNHLY and CDR2 FYNNEI. The CDR3 length is 14 residues. Trimming removed 3 bases at V and 12 bases at J, with 20 bases between. The CDR3 reads CASSESQGGVKPFF. Here the CDR3 DNA reads TGTGCCAGCAGTGAGTCTCAGGGAGGTGTTAAACCTTTCTTT. The full variable domain, its missing parts supplied by reference TRBV2 and TRBJ1-1, is EPEVTQTPSHQVTQMGQEVILRCVPISNHLYFYWYRQILGQKVEFLVSFYNNEISEKSEIFDDQFSVERPDGSNFTLKIRSTKLEDSAMYFCASSESQGGVKPFFGQGTRLTVV.

The chain recombines TRBV7-9 with TRBJ2-3; D possibly corresponds to TRBD2 (6 bases). The CDR3 is 13 amino acids. With 0 bases removed from V and 7 bases from J, the gap between germline ends came to 8 bases. Germline CDR1 is SEHNR and CDR2 is FQNEAQ (reference sequence). The CDR3 here is CASSLAAGNTQYF. CDR3 sequence (DNA): TGTGCCAGCAGCTTAGCCGCGGGGAATACGCAGTATTTT.

This clone came up once. The DNA for the CDR3 is TGTGCCAGCAGCAACAGCCCTAACTATGGCTACACCTTC. Protein sequence: CASSNSPNYGYTF. The rearrangement joins TRBV7-2 to TRBJ1-2, with D unclear. The germline V and J ends were trimmed by 5 bases and 0 bases, with 7 bases remaining between them. CDR3 length equals 13 residues. Germline loops: CDR1 SGHTA, CDR2 FQGNSA.

The rearrangement links TRBV18 to TRBJ1-3; D call uncertain. With 2 bases removed from V and 0 bases from J, the gap between germline ends came to 5 bases. CDR3 length: 14 amino acids. Germline V CDR1 and CDR2: KGHSH, LQKENI. The CDR3 is CASSPDISGNTIYF. Here the CDR3 DNA reads TGTGCCAGCTCACCAGACATCTCTGGAAACACCATATATTTT.

This clone was found once. This chain uses TRBV6-6 with TRBJ1-6, with 7 bases identical to TRBD1. J lost 12 bases, V lost 6 bases, and 2 bases had no gene match. The CDR3 totals 11 residues. The germline V gene encodes CDR1 MNHNY and CDR2 SVGAGI (reference sequence). The CDR3 loop is CASSPGGPLHF. CDR3 coding DNA: TGTGCCAGCAGCCCAGGGGGACCCCTCCACTTT.

V is TRBV11-1 and J is TRBJ1-1; 9 bases are shared with TRBD1. Germline CDR1 SGHAT, CDR2 FQDESV (reference sequence). This CDR3 has 14 amino acids. V lost 5 bases and J lost 2; bases outside the gene matches: 3. The CDR3 DNA reads as TGTGCCAGCAGCGAACAGGGGGCAAACACTGAAGCTTTCTTT. It is translated as CASSEQGANTEAFF.

The chain carries TRBV7-3 and TRBJ1-6; D is uncertain. Trimming left V 4 bases short and J 5 bases short, with 6 bases between. Germline CDR1 is SGHTA and CDR2 is FQGTGA. The CDR3 runs to 13 residues. This chain's CDR3 is CASSSQHNSPLHF. CDR3 nucleotide sequence: TGTGCCAGCAGCTCACAGCATAATTCACCCCTCCACTTT.

The chain has TRBV7-2 and TRBJ1-1, with no clear D. Deletions cut 4 bases from V and 2 bases from J, with 17 bases between. The germline V gene has CDR1 SGHTA and CDR2 FQGNSA. This CDR3 has 16 residues. The CDR3 is CASSYSASTINTEAFF. DNA of the CDR3: TGTGCCAGCAGCTACTCCGCCTCTACAATTAACACTGAAGCTTTCTTT.

V is TRBV27 and J is TRBJ2-2; no clear D gene. The germline CDR1 and CDR2 sequences are MNHEY and SMNVEV (reference sequence). V was clipped by 3 bases and J by 4 bases, with 3 bases between them. CDR3 length equals 12 residues. The CDR3: CASSFSTGELFF. The CDR3 bases are TGTGCCAGCAGTTTCAGCACCGGGGAGCTGTTTTTT.

The sample holds one count of this clone. The rearrangement uses TRBV6-1 and TRBJ2-7; TRBD1 matches 11 bases. The CDR3 is made up of 14 amino acids. The V and J ends lost 7 bases and 6 bases, in that order; junction bases with no gene match: 8. Germline-derived CDR1 and CDR2 are MNHNS and SASEGT. CDR3 DNA: TGTGCCAGCATTGGACAGGGGGCGTGGGGCGAGCAGTACGTC. It encodes CASIGQGAWGEQYV.

The chain has TRBV28 and TRBJ1-5; unclear D gene. CDR1 and CDR2 (germline): MDHEN, SYDVKM. V shed 5 bases and J shed 7 bases, with 12 bases lying between them. The CDR3 length is 13 residues. CDR3 nucleotide sequence: TGTGCCAGCAGTCCGACAATAAACCAGCCCCAGCATTTT. Its translation: CASSPTINQPQHF.

The chain links TRBV11-3 to TRBJ2-3; 7 bases agree with TRBD1. The V gene's germline CDR1 is SGHNT and CDR2 YENEEA. The V gene end was trimmed by 4 bases and the J gene end by 4 bases; junction bases not matched to a gene: 5. The CDR3 runs to 14 residues. Here the CDR3 reads CASSSLGQADTQYF. The CDR3 DNA follows: TGTGCCAGCAGCTCGCTTGGACAGGCAGATACGCAGTATTTT.

This clone has just one count. The chain links TRBV6-5 to TRBJ1-5; D remains ambiguous. This CDR3 contains 13 residues. V shed 6 bases and J shed 3 bases, with 9 bases lying between them. Germline CDR1 and CDR2: MNHEY and SVGAGI. Written as DNA, the CDR3 is TGTGCCAGCAGACCTAGGCTCAATCAGCCCCAGCATTTT. Translating gives CASRPRLNQPQHF.

This chain connects TRBV7-2 to TRBJ1-6; D is undetermined. V lost 1 base and J lost 8, with 12 bases in between. Germline-derived CDR1 and CDR2 are SGHTA and FQGNSA. The CDR3 consists of 15 residues. This CDR3 is CASSLGRPDYSPLHF. The CDR3 DNA reads TGTGCCAGCAGCTTAGGCAGGCCCGATTATTCACCCCTCCACTTT.

V usage is TRBV7-8 and J usage is TRBJ1-1; D is uncertain. The germline gives CDR1 SGHVS, CDR2 FQNEAQ. V was trimmed by 1 base and J by 3 bases, leaving 12 bases between them. The CDR3 contains 15 residues. As DNA, the CDR3 is TGTGCCAGCAGCTTAGGTGTCAGTCTGTACACTGAAGCTTTCTTT. It specifies CASSLGVSLYTEAFF.

This chain links TRBV7-2 with TRBJ2-4, with unresolved D. Looked up from germline, CDR1 is SGHTA and CDR2 is FQGNSA. V gave up 6 bases and J gave up 3 bases, with 9 bases separating them. The CDR3 loop spans 13 amino acids. CDR3: CASRRLDKNIQYF. DNA of the CDR3: TGTGCCAGCAGAAGGCTGGACAAAAACATTCAGTACTTC.

The J gene is TRBJ1-1, the V gene TRBV9; D possibly corresponds to TRBD1 (6 bases). The V gene lost 2 bases and the J gene lost 2 bases, with 10 bases spanning the gap. This CDR3 is built from 14 residues. The germline CDR1 and CDR2 sequences are SGDLS and YYNGEE. CDR3 in amino acids: CASSVGGQNTEAFF. The CDR3 nucleotides are TGTGCCAGCAGCGTTGGGGGACAAAACACTGAAGCTTTCTTT.